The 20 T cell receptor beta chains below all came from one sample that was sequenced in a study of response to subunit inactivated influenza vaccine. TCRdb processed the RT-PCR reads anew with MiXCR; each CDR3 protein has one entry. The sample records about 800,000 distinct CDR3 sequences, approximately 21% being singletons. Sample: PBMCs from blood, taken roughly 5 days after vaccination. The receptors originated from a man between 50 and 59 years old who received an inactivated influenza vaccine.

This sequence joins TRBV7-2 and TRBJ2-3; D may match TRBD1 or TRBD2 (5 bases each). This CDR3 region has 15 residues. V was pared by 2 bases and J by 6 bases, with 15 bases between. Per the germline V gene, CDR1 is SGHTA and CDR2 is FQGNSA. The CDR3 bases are TGTGCCAGCAGCTTAATCGGGGCTGTCCCGGATACGCAGTATTTT. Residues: CASSLIGAVPDTQYF.

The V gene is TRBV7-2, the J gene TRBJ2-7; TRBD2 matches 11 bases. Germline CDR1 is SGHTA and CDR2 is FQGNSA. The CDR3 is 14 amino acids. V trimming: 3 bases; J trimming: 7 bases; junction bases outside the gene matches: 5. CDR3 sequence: CASSLTSGEREQYF. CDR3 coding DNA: TGTGCCAGCAGCTTGACTAGCGGGGAACGGGAGCAGTACTTC.

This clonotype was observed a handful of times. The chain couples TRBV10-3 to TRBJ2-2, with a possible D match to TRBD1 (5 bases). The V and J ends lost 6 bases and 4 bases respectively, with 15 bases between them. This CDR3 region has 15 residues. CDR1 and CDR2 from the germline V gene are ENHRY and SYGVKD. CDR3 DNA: TGTGCCATCAGCAGGGAATTTCCCCCCACCGGGGAGCTGTTTTTT. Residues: CAISREFPPTGELFF.

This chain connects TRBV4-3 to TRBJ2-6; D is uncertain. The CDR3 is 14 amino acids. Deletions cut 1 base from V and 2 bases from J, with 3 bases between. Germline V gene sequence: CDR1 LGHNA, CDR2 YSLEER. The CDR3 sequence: CASSQAAGANVLTF. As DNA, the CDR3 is TGCGCCAGCAGCCAAGCAGCTGGGGCCAACGTCCTGACTTTC.

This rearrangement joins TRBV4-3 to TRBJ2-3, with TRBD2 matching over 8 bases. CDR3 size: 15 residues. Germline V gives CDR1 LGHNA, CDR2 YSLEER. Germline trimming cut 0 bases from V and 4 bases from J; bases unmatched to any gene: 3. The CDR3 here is CASSQDRGGADTQYF. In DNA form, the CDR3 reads TGCGCCAGCAGCCAAGATCGGGGGGGAGCAGATACGCAGTATTTT.

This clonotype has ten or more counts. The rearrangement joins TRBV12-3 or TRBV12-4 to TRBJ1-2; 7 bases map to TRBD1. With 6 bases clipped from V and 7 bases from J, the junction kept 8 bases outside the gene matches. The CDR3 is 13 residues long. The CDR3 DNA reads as TGTGCCAGCAGAGTAGGGGGCGGGGCTGGCTACACCTTC. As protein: CASRVGGGAGYTF.

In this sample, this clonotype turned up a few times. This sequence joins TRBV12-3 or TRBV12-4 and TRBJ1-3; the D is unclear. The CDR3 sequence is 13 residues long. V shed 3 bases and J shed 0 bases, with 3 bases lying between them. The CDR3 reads CASSFNSGNTIYF. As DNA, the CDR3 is TGTGCCAGCAGTTTCAACTCTGGAAACACCATATATTTT.

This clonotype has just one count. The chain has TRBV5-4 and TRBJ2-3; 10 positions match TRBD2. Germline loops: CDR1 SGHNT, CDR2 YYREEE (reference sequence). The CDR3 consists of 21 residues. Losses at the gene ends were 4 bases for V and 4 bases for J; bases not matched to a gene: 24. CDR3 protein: CASSVAPGTSVVGAVADTQYF. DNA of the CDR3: TGTGCCAGCAGCGTCGCCCCTGGGACTAGCGTAGTAGGGGCAGTCGCAGATACGCAGTATTTT.

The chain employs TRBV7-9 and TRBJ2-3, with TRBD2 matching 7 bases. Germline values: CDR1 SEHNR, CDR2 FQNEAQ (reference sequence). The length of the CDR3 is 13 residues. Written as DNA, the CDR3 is TGTGCGGCGCGGGGGTTTAGCACAGATACGCAGTATTTT. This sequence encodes CAARGFSTDTQYF.

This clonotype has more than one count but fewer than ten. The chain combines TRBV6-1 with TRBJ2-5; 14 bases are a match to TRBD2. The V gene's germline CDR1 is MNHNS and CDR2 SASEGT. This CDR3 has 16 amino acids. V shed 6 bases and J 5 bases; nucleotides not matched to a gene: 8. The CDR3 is CASRRLAGGAMETQYF. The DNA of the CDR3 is TGTGCCAGCAGGCGACTAGCGGGGGGGGCCATGGAGACCCAGTACTTC.

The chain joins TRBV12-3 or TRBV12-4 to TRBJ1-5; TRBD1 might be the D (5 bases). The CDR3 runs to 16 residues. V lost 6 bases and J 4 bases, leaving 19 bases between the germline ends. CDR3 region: CASSPAEGGVNQPQHF. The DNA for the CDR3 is TGTGCCAGCAGCCCCGCCGAGGGAGGGGTTAATCAGCCCCAGCATTTT.

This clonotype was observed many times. The CDR3 DNA follows: TGTGCCAGCAGTATACGGGCTAGCGGGGTTTTGTACAATGAGCAGTTCTTC. Its translation is CASSIRASGVLYNEQFF. J is TRBJ2-1 and V is TRBV12-3 or TRBV12-4, with 9 positions matching TRBD2. J lost 4 bases, V lost 5 bases, and 12 bases had no gene match. The CDR3 totals 17 residues.

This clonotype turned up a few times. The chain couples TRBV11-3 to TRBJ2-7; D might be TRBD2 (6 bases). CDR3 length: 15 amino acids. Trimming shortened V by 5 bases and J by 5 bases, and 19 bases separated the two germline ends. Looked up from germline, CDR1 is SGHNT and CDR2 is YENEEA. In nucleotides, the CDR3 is TGTGCCAGCAGCCGAGGTCTGGGGACTTCGGACGAGCAGTACTTC. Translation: CASSRGLGTSDEQYF.

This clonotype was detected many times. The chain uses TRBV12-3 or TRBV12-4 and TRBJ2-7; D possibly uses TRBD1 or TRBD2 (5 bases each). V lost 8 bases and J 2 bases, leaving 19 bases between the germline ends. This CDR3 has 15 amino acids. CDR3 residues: CASSPRGRTTYEQYF. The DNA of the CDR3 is TGTGCCAGCTCCCCCCGGGGCAGGACGACCTACGAGCAGTACTTC.

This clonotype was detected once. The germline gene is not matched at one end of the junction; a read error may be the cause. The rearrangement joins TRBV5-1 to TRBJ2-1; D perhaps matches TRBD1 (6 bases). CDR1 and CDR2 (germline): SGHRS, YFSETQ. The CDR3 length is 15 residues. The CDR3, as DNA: TGCGCCAACAGCTCGGTAGGGACATCCTACAATGAGCAGTTCTTC. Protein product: CANSSVGTSYNEQFF.

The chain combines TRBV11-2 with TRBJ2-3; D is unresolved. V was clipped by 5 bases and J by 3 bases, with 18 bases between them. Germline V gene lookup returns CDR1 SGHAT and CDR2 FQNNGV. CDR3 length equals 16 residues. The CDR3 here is CASSPNHLEITDTQYF. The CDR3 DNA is TGTGCCAGCAGCCCGAACCATCTAGAAATTACAGATACGCAGTATTTT. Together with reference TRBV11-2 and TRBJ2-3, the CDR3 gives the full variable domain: EAGVAQSPRYKIIEKRQSVAFWCNPISGHATLYWYQQILGQGPKLLIQFQNNGVVDDSQLPKDRFSAERLKGVDSTLKIQPAKLEDSAVYLCASSPNHLEITDTQYFGPGTRLTVL.

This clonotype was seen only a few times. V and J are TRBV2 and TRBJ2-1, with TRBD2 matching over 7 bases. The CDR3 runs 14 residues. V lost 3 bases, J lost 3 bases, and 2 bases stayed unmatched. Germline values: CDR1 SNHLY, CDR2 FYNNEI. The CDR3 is CASSDRTSYNEQFF. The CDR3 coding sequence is TGTGCCAGCAGTGACAGGACTAGCTACAATGAGCAGTTCTTC. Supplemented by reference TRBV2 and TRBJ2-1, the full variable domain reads EPEVTQTPSHQVTQMGQEVILRCVPISNHLYFYWYRQILGQKVEFLVSFYNNEISEKSEIFDDQFSVERPDGSNFTLKIRSTKLEDSAMYFCASSDRTSYNEQFFGPGTRLTVL.

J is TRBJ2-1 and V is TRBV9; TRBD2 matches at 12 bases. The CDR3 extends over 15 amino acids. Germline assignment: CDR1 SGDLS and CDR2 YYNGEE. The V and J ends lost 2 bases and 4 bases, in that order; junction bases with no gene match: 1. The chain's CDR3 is CASSVGLAGYNEQFF. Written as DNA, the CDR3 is TGTGCCAGCAGCGTCGGACTAGCGGGATACAATGAGCAGTTCTTC.

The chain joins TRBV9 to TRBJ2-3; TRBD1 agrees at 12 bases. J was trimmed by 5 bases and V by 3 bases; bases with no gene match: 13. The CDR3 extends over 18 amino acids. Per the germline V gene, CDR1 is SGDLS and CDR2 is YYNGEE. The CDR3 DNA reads TGTGCCAGCAGCGCAACGACTTCCGGGGACAGGGGGCGAGATACGCAGTATTTT. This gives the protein CASSATTSGDRGRDTQYF.

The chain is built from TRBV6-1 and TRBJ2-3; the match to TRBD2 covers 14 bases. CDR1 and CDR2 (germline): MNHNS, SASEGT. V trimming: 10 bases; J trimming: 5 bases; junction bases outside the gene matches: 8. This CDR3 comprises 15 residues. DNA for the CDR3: TGTGCCACCGGGACTAGCGGGAGAGGAAGAGATACGCAGTATTTT. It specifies CATGTSGRGRDTQYF.